This TCR beta chain derives from a study of blood T cell repertoires in COVID-19. Study-level information: Sites in the United States, Italy and Spain provided acute and convalescent COVID-19 samples. T cells, B-cell-depleted T cells, or PBMCs provided the cDNA or gDNA that served as material.

Germline values: CDR1 DFQATT, CDR2 SNEGSKA (reference sequence). CDR3 size: 12 residues. Trimming removed 6 bases from V and 6 bases from J, with 14 bases in between. Per the authors' pipeline: How many nucleated cells were present was estimated from reference gene primer amplification. The table came from immunoSEQ multiplex PCR; TCRdb's copy has only in-frame clones and leaves some out. The V and J calls and clone size are taken from that table; D and trimming were inferred from the DNA. This table holds 200,000 to 300,000 clones, 70% to 90% found once. The TCR comes from a woman aged 55 to 70 with active or convalescent COVID-19. The gene calls are TRBV20-1 and TRBJ1-2, with D possibly matching TRBD1 (5 bases). The specimen was peripheral blood. The CDR3 DNA sequence: TGCAGTGCCAGTGGGAGGGGAAATGGCTACACCTTC. It encodes CSASGRGNGYTF.